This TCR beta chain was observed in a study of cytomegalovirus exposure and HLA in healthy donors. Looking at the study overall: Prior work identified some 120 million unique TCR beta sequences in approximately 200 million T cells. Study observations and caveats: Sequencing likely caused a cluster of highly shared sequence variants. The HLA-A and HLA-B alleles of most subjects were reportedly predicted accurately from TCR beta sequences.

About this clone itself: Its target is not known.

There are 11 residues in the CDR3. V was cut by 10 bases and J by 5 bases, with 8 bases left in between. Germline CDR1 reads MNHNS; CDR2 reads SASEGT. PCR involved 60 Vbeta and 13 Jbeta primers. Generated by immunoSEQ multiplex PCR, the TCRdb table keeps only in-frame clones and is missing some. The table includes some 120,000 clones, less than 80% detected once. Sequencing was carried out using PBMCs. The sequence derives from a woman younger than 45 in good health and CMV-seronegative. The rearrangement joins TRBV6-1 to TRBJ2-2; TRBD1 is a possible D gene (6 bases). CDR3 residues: CAIDRTGELFF. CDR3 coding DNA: TGTGCCATAGACAGGACCGGGGAGCTGTTTTTT.